This is a list of T cell receptor beta chains from one sample in a study of blood T cell repertoires in COVID-19. Some clones are missing from TCRdb's copy, which holds only in-frame ones; the method was immunoSEQ multiplex PCR. The table includes roughly 160,000 clones, roughly 90% detected once. The sample taken for sequencing was peripheral blood. The receptors shown here come from a woman in her sixties who had recovered from COVID-19. CDR3s include the opening cysteine and the closing phenylalanine or tryptophan. The order of the fields is J gene, D gene, V gene, CDR3 length, clone size, CDR3 protein, CDR3 DNA. D genes are given only for firm matches. For some rows the clone size is stated as once, few or many, or as a class when expanded; others skip it.

TRBJ2-3 TRBD1 TRBV11-2 15 once CASSPGTGNTDTQYF TGTGCCAGCAGCCCCGGGACAGGGAACACAGATACGCAGTATTTT
TRBJ1-2 NA TRBV18 16 NA CASSPQTEGSNYGYTF TGTGCCAGCTCACCACAAACAGAGGGATCTAACTATGGCTACACCTTC
TRBJ2-7 TRBD2 TRBV29-1 15 NA CSVGLADPGFYEQYF TGCAGCGTCGGACTAGCGGATCCCGGGTTCTACGAGCAGTACTTC
TRBJ1-2 NA TRBV5-1 12 NA CASSLRESGYTF TGCGCCAGCTCCCTCAGGGAAAGTGGCTACACCTTC
TRBJ2-1 NA TRBV5-4 13 NA CASSASVSNEQFF TGTGCCAGCAGCGCTAGCGTGTCCAATGAGCAGTTCTTC
TRBJ2-7 TRBD1 TRBV10-3 13 NA CAIRRTGGYEQYF TGTGCCATCAGAAGGACAGGGGGCTACGAGCAGTACTTC
TRBJ1-3 TRBD1 TRBV29-1 13 NA CSVLSGGLNTIYF TGCAGCGTTCTGTCAGGGGGTTTAAACACCATATATTTT
TRBJ2-3 NA TRBV27 15 NA CASSLVGRSTDTQYF TGTGCCAGCAGTTTAGTGGGGCGAAGCACAGATACGCAGTATTTT
TRBJ1-5 TRBD1 TRBV4-1 17 NA CASSQEDRGYRSQPQHF TGCGCCAGCAGCCAAGAGGACAGGGGCTATAGGAGTCAGCCCCAGCATTTT
TRBJ1-2 NA TRBV6-5 14 NA CASSSHRDGYGYTF TGTGCCAGCAGTTCCCACAGGGACGGTTATGGCTACACCTTC
TRBJ2-1 TRBD2 TRBV5-1 16 NA CASSLPDAGGRGKQFF TGCGCCAGCAGCCTGCCGGATGCGGGGGGGCGTGGTAAGCAGTTCTTC
TRBJ1-1 NA TRBV19 13 NA CASSTPGGTEAFF TGTGCCAGTAGTACTCCGGGGGGAACTGAAGCTTTCTTT
TRBJ1-1 NA TRBV7-2 13 few CASSLEQNTEAFF TGTGCCAGCAGCTTAGAACAGAACACTGAAGCTTTCTTT
TRBJ1-4 NA TRBV28 13 NA CASSSAPGEKLFF TGTGCCAGCAGTTCCGCCCCCGGGGAAAAACTGTTTTTT
TRBJ1-6 NA TRBV27 13 NA CASKRIETSPLHF TGTGCCAGCAAGAGAATAGAAACTTCACCCCTCCACTTT
TRBJ2-1 NA TRBV3-1/TRBV3-2 15 NA CASSARDSSYNEQFF TGTGCCAGCAGCGCCCGGGACTCATCCTACAATGAGCAGTTCTTC
TRBJ2-5 TRBD1 TRBV19 15 NA CASRQTGPAVETQYF TGTGCCAGTAGGCAGACAGGGCCCGCGGTAGAAACCCAGTACTTC
TRBJ2-2 NA TRBV6-2/TRBV6-3 16 NA CASSRQRAGTAGELFF TGTGCCAGCAGCAGGCAGCGGGCAGGAACCGCCGGGGAGCTGTTTTTT
TRBJ2-2 NA TRBV6-6 16 few CASSYSYGVITGELFF TGTGCCAGCAGTTACTCTTACGGGGTGATCACCGGGGAGCTGTTTTTT
TRBJ1-2 TRBD1 TRBV3-1/TRBV3-2 15 NA CASTPRTGSNYGYTF TGTGCCAGCACCCCACGGACAGGGAGTAACTATGGCTACACCTTC
TRBJ2-6 TRBD1 TRBV5-6 18 NA CASSRTGLSKKGSNVLTF TGTGCCAGCAGCAGGACAGGGCTCTCTAAGAAGGGGTCCAACGTCCTGACTTTC
TRBJ1-1 NA TRBV5-1 15 NA CASSLAVTGNTEAFF TGCGCCAGCAGCTTGGCCGTGACAGGGAACACTGAAGCTTTCTTT
TRBJ2-2 TRBD1 TRBV5-1 18 NA CASSLTGQGGSVTGELFF TGCGCCAGCAGCTTAACGGGACAGGGAGGGAGTGTCACCGGGGAGCTGTTTTTT
TRBJ1-2 TRBD1 TRBV10-3 18 few CAISESPLRQGENYGYTF TGTGCCATCAGTGAGTCCCCCCTTCGACAGGGAGAGAACTATGGCTACACCTTC
TRBJ1-1 TRBD1 TRBV2 14 NA CASSVIQGDTEAFF TGTGCCAGCAGTGTAATACAGGGGGACACTGAAGCTTTCTTT
TRBJ2-3 TRBD1 TRBV11-2 16 NA CASSTRQGASTDTQYF TGTGCCAGCAGTACCAGACAGGGGGCGAGCACAGATACGCAGTATTTT
TRBJ1-2 NA TRBV28 14 NA CASSFQGKGYGYTF TGTGCCAGCAGTTTCCAGGGTAAGGGGTATGGCTACACCTTC
TRBJ1-1 NA TRBV5-1 15 NA CASSLSDRTGTEAFF TGCGCCAGCAGCTTATCTGACAGGACGGGCACTGAAGCTTTCTTT
TRBJ2-2 NA TRBV28 17 NA CASSLFGGTRNTGELFF TGTGCCAGCAGTTTGTTTGGGGGCACAAGAAACACCGGGGAGCTGTTTTTT
TRBJ1-6 TRBD1 TRBV5-4 14 few CASSGRDSASPLHF TGTGCCAGCAGCGGCCGGGACAGTGCGTCGCCCCTCCACTTT
TRBJ2-1 TRBD2 TRBV5-1 14 few CASSTSGGQNEQFF TGCGCCAGCAGCACTAGCGGGGGGCAAAATGAGCAGTTCTTC
TRBJ1-2 TRBD1 TRBV28 14 NA CASSFWDRVYGYTF TGTGCCAGCAGTTTCTGGGACAGGGTCTATGGCTACACCTTC
TRBJ1-2 NA TRBV21-1 13 few CASSKAMRYGYTF TGTGCCAGCAGCAAAGCTATGCGGTATGGCTACACCTTC
TRBJ1-5 NA TRBV6-5 14 once CATNRQESNQPQHF TGTGCCACTAACAGACAGGAGAGCAATCAGCCCCAGCATTTT
TRBJ2-7 NA TRBV2 15 NA CASSEGAGAPYEQYF TGTGCCAGCAGTGAAGGGGCAGGGGCCCCCTACGAGCAGTACTTC
TRBJ1-5 TRBD1 TRBV2 17 NA CASSERTGLGSNQPQHF TGTGCCAGCAGTGAAAGGACAGGGTTAGGAAGCAATCAGCCCCAGCATTTT
TRBJ2-7 TRBD1 TRBV11-2 11 once CASSFGQVQYF TGTGCCAGCAGCTTCGGACAGGTTCAGTACTTC
TRBJ2-3 TRBD2 TRBV6-5 15 NA CASGRLAGGTDTQYF TGTGCCAGCGGCCGACTAGCGGGGGGCACAGATACGCAGTATTTT
TRBJ1-1 TRBD1 TRBV24-1 15 NA CATSSSGGGNTEAFF TGTGCCACCAGTTCTTCAGGGGGCGGTAACACTGAAGCTTTCTTT
TRBJ2-6 TRBD1 TRBV5-1 20 NA CASSWTGTGKRSSGANVLTF TGCGCCAGCAGCTGGACCGGGACAGGGAAAAGAAGCTCTGGGGCCAACGTCCTGACTTTC
TRBJ1-1 TRBD1 TRBV2 15 NA CASSEWGTADTEAFF TGTGCCAGCAGTGAATGGGGGACAGCGGACACTGAAGCTTTCTTT
TRBJ1-5 NA TRBV5-8 14 NA CASIPQAGDQPQHF TGTGCCAGCATTCCGCAGGCGGGGGACCAGCCCCAGCATTTT
TRBJ1-6 NA TRBV5-5 13 NA CASSLDRSSPLHF TGTGCCAGCAGCTTGGACAGGAGCTCACCCCTCCACTTT
TRBJ1-3 NA TRBV7-3 15 NA CAWGEQAFSGNTIYF TGTGCCTGGGGGGAGCAGGCCTTCTCTGGAAACACCATATATTTT
TRBJ2-1 NA TRBV14 16 NA CASSQMPGISYNEQFF TGTGCCAGCAGCCAAATGCCGGGAATATCCTACAATGAGCAGTTCTTC
TRBJ2-5 TRBD1 TRBV12-3/TRBV12-4 13 NA CASSFTGEETQYF TGTGCCAGCAGTTTTACAGGGGAGGAGACCCAGTACTTC
TRBJ2-1 TRBD2 TRBV3-1/TRBV3-2 18 NA CASSQDRFLAGGPVEQFF TGTGCCAGCAGCCAAGATCGATTCCTAGCGGGGGGGCCCGTTGAGCAGTTCTTC
TRBJ2-3 TRBD2 TRBV7-2 17 NA CASSGRLTSGSTDTQYF TGTGCCAGCAGCGGGCGCCTTACTAGCGGAAGCACAGATACGCAGTATTTT
TRBJ2-2 NA TRBV3-1/TRBV3-2 12 NA CASRQYTGELFF TGTGCCAGTAGACAGTACACCGGGGAGCTGTTTTTT
TRBJ2-7 NA TRBV6-5 16 NA CASSYSWGSRTYEQYF TGTGCCAGCAGTTACTCGTGGGGCTCTCGTACCTACGAGCAGTACTTC
TRBJ2-1 NA TRBV9 16 NA CASSVEADRGYNEQFF TGTGCCAGCAGCGTAGAGGCGGATCGGGGATACAATGAGCAGTTCTTC
TRBJ2-1 TRBD2 TRBV5-1 16 NA CASSLAGGGSYNEQFF TGCGCCAGCAGCTTGGCTGGCGGGGGCTCCTACAATGAGCAGTTCTTC
TRBJ2-5 NA TRBV5-4 14 NA CASSLGQYQETQYF TGTGCCAGCAGCTTGGGGCAGTACCAAGAGACCCAGTACTTC
TRBJ2-1 TRBD2 TRBV7-7 15 once CASSLVAGGFGEQFF TGTGCTAGCAGCTTAGTAGCGGGGGGGTTTGGTGAGCAGTTCTTC
TRBJ1-3 NA TRBV23-1 18 NA CASSPTWTRNGSGNTIYF TGCGCCAGCAGCCCAACATGGACTCGGAATGGCTCTGGAAACACCATATATTTT
TRBJ2-4 TRBD1 TRBV28 15 once CASSPPTGAKNIQYF TGTGCCAGCAGCCCCCCGACAGGGGCCAAAAACATTCAGTACTTC
TRBJ1-1 TRBD1 TRBV2 14 NA CASGQTGGRTEAFF TGTGCCAGCGGACAAACAGGGGGCCGAACTGAAGCTTTCTTT
TRBJ1-1 NA TRBV6-6 15 NA CASTTPATASTEAFF TGTGCCAGCACTACACCCGCCACAGCCAGTACTGAAGCTTTCTTT
TRBJ2-7 NA TRBV21-1 15 NA CASSKKRRGMYEQYF TGTGCCAGCAGCAAAAAACGAAGGGGCATGTACGAGCAGTACTTC